These 3 T cell receptor beta chains came from one sample sequenced in a study of beta chain features in type 1 diabetes. General study findings and limits: A moderate, significant TCRB CDR3 shortening appeared in type 1 diabetes across four CD4+ subsets.

These receptors lack a known antigen. The study reverse transcribed the entire isolated RNA, so it sequenced expressed TCRB transcripts. Profiled with immunoSEQ multiplex PCR; TCRdb holds only in-frame clones, not every one. The table lists 400,000 or so clones, roughly 12% of them singletons. The sequenced sample consisted of naive CD4+ T cells from blood. The receptors were gathered from a woman between 18 and 29 years old with type 1 diabetes.

This clone has a handful of counts. V and J are TRBV14 and TRBJ2-7, with D unclear. The CDR3 consists of 13 residues. Trimming stripped 1 base from V and 7 bases from J, with 11 bases between. Germline V CDR1 and CDR2: SGHDN, FVKESK. CDR3 in amino acids: CASSQVPSAEQYF. In DNA form, the CDR3 reads TGTGCCAGCAGCCAAGTCCCATCCGCGGAGCAGTACTTC.

This clone has only a few counts. The CDR3 loop reads CASSSGRQGGETQYF. The DNA for the CDR3 is TGTGCCAGCAGCTCGGGACGACAGGGTGGGGAGACCCAGTACTTC. The chain joins TRBV7-2 to TRBJ2-5, with 7 bases identical to TRBD1. This CDR3 region has 15 residues. Germline-derived CDR1 and CDR2 are SGHTA and FQGNSA. The V gene end was trimmed by 4 bases and the J gene end by 5 bases; junction bases not matched to a gene: 10.

The sample holds a few counts of this clone. The chain has TRBV7-8 and TRBJ2-3, with 11 bases aligning to TRBD1. After removal of 6 bases from V and 5 bases from J, the junction contained 4 bases not matched to a gene. This CDR3 is 14 amino acids long. Germline V CDR1 and CDR2: SGHVS, FQNEAQ. The CDR3 here is CASRQDRGQDTQYF. As DNA, the CDR3 is TGTGCCAGCAGACAGGACAGGGGGCAAGATACGCAGTATTTT.